The entry below describes one TCR beta chain. Its antigen is still unknown. It was with 60 Vbeta and 13 Jbeta primers that the PCR ran. Assay: immunoSEQ multiplex PCR; the TCRdb copy retains only in-frame clones and omits some. The sample carries about 170,000 clones, approximately 80% recorded once. The sample belongs to a study of cytomegalovirus exposure and HLA in healthy donors. Overall study context: Most donors, 81% of a few hundred genotyped, fell in the Caucasian-associated ancestry cluster. Study-level findings and limits: Reports indicate that TCR beta sequences accurately predicted the HLA-A and HLA-B alleles of most subjects. Among the most significant clusters, several appeared linked to common viral pathogens in a later analysis.

The germline CDR1 and CDR2 sequences are SGHVS and FNYEAQ. Trimming shortened V by 6 bases and J by 6 bases, and 15 bases separated the two germline ends. The length of the CDR3 is 13 residues. This sequence was found in a woman aged 18-29 years in good health and CMV-seronegative. The chain employs TRBV7-6 and TRBJ2-7; D is perhaps TRBD1 (6 bases). The specimen sequenced was PBMCs. The CDR3: CASSSGVGTEQYF. The CDR3 nucleotides read TGTGCCAGCAGTTCAGGGGTAGGGACCGAGCAGTACTTC.